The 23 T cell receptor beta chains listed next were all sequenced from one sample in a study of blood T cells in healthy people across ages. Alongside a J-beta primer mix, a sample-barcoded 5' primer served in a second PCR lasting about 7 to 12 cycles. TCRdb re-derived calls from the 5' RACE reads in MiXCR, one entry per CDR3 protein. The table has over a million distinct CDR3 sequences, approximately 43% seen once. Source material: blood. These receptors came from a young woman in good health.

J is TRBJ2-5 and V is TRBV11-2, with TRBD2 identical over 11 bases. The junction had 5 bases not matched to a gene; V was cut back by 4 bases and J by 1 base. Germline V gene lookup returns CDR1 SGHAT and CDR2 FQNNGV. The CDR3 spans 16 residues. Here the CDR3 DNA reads TGTGCCAGCAGCTCAAATAGCGGGGGGGTCCAAGAGACCCAGTACTTC. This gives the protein CASSSNSGGVQETQYF.

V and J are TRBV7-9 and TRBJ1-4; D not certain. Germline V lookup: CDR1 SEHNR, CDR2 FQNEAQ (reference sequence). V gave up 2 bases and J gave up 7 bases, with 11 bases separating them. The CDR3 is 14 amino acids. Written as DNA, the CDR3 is TGTGCCAGCAGCTTACAGGTTTCGGGTGAAAAACTGTTTTTT. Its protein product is CASSLQVSGEKLFF. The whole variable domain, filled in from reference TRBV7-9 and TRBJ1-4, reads DTGVSQNPRHKITKRGQNVTFRCDPISEHNRLYWYRQTLGQGPEFLTYFQNEAQLEKSRLLSDRFSAERPKGSFSTLEIQRTEQGDSAMYLCASSLQVSGEKLFFGSGTQLSVL.

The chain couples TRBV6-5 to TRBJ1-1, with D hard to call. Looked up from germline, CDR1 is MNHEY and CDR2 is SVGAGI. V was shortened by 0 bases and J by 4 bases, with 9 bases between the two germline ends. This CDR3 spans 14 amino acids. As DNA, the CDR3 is TGTGCCAGCAGTTACTCCTGTGGTCGCACTGAAGCTTTCTTT. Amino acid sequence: CASSYSCGRTEAFF.

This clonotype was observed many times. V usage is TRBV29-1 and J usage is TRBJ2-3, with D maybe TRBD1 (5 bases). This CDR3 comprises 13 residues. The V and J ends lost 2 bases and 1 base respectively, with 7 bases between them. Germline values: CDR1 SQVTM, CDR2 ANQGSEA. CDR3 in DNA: TGCAGCGTTGAAAGCAGGGGCACAGATACGCAGTATTTT. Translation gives CSVESRGTDTQYF.

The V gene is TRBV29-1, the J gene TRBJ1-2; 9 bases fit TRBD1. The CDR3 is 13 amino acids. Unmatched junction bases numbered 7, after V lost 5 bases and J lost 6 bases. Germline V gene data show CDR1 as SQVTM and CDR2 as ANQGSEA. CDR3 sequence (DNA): TGCAGCGTTATACCTACAGGGGGCGATGGCTACACCTTC. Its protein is CSVIPTGGDGYTF.

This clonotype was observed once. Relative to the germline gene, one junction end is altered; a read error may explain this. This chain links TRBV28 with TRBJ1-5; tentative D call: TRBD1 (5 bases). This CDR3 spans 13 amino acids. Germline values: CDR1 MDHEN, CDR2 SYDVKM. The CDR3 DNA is TGTGCCAGCAGTTTATGGGGGGATCAGCCCCCGCATTTT. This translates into CASSLWGDQPPHF.

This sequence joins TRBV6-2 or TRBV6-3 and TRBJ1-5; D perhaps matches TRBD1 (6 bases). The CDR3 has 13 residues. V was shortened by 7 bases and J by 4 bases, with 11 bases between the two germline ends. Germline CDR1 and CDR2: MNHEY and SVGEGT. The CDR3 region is CASNREGNQPQHF. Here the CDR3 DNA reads TGTGCCAGCAACAGGGAAGGAAATCAGCCCCAGCATTTT.

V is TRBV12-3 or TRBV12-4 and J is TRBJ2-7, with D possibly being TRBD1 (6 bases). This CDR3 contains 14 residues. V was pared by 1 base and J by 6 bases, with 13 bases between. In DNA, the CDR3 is TGTGCCAGCAGTTTAGGAGGGGGTTTGGGCGAGCAGTACTTC. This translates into CASSLGGGLGEQYF.

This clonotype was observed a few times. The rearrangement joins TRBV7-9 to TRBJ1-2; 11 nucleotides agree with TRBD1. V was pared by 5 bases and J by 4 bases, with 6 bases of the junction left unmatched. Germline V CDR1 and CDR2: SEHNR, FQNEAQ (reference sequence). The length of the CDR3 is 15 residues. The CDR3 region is CASSDGTGGAYGYTF. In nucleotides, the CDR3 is TGTGCCAGCAGCGATGGGACAGGGGGGGCCTATGGCTACACCTTC.

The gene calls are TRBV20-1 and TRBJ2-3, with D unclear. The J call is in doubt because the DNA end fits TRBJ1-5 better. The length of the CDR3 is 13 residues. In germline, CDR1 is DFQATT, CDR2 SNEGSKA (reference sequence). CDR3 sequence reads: CSARGTTFGTQHF. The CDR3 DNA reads TGCAGTGCTAGAGGGACTACCTTTGGTACGCAGCATTTT.

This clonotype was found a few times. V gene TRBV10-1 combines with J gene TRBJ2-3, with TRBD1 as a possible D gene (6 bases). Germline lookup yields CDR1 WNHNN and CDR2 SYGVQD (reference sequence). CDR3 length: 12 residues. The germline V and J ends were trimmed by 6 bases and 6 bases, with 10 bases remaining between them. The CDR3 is CASSGQKDTQYF. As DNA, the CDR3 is TGCGCCAGCAGCGGACAGAAGGATACGCAGTATTTT.

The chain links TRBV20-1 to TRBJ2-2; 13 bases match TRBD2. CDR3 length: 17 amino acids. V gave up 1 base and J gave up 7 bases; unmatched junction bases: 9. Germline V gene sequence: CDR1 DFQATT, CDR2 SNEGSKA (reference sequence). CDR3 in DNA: TGCAGTGCTAGAGGATCCGGGACTAGCGGGAATATCGGGGAGCTGTTTTTT. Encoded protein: CSARGSGTSGNIGELFF.

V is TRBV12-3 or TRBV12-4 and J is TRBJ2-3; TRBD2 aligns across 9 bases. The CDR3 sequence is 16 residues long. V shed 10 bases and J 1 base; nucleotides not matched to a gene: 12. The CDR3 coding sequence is TGTGCCAACAGCTCTTGGCGGGGGGGACGCACAGATACGCAGTATTTT. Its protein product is CANSSWRGGRTDTQYF.

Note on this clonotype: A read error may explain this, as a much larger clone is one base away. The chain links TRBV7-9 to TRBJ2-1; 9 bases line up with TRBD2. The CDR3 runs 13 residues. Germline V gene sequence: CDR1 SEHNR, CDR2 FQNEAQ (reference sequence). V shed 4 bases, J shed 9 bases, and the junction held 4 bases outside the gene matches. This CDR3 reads CASSSGLACEQFF. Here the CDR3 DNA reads TGTGCCAGCAGCTCGGGACTAGCTTGTGAGCAGTTCTTC.

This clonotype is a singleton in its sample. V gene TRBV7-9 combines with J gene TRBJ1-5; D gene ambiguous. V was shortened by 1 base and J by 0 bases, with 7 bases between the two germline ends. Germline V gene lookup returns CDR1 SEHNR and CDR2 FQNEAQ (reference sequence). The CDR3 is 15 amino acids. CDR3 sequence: CASSLDVGSNQPQHF. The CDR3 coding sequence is TGTGCCAGCAGCTTAGATGTGGGTAGCAATCAGCCCCAGCATTTT.

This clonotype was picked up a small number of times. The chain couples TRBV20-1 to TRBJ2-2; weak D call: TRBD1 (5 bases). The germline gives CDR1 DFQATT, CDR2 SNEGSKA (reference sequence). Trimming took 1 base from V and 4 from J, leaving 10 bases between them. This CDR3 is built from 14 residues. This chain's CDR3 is CSARGQGITGELFF. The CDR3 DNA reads TGCAGTGCTAGAGGTCAGGGAATCACCGGGGAGCTGTTTTTT.

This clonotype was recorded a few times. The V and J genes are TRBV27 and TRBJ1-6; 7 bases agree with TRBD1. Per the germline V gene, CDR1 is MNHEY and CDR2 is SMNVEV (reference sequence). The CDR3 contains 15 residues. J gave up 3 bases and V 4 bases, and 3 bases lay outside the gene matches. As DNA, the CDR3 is TGTGCCAGCAGTTCACAGGGGTACTATAATTCACCCCTCCACTTT. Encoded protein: CASSSQGYYNSPLHF.

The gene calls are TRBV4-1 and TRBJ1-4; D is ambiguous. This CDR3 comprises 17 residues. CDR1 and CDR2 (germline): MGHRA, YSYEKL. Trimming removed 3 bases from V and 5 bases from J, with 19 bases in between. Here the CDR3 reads CASSHSGPPQGNEKLFF. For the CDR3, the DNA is TGCGCCAGCAGCCACTCGGGCCCCCCGCAAGGGAATGAAAAACTGTTTTTT.

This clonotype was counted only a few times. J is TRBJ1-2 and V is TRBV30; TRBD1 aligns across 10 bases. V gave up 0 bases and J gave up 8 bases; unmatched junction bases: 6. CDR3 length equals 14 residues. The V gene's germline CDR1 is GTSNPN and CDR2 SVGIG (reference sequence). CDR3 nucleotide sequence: TGTGCCTGGAGTGTAGACAGGGGGCGGAGAGGCTACACCTTC. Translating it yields CAWSVDRGRRGYTF. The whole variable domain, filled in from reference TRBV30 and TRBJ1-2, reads SQTIHQWPATLVQPVGSPLSLECTVEGTSNPNLYWYRQAAGRGLQLLFYSVGIGQISSEVPQNLSASRPQDRQFILSSKKLLLSDSGFYLCAWSVDRGRRGYTFGSGTRLTVV.

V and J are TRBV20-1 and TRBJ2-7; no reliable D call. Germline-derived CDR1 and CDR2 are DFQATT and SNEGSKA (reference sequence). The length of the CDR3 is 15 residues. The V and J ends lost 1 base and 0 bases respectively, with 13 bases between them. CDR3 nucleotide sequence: TGCAGTGCTAGAGCGACCCCAGGTTTCTCCTACGAGCAGTACTTC. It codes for CSARATPGFSYEQYF.

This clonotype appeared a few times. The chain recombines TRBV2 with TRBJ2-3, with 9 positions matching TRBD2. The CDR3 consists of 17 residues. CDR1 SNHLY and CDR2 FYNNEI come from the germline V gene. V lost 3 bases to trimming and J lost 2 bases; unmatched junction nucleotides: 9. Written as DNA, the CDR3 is TGTGCCAGCAGTGAGGTCTATAGGACTAGCGACACAGATACGCAGTATTTT. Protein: CASSEVYRTSDTDTQYF.

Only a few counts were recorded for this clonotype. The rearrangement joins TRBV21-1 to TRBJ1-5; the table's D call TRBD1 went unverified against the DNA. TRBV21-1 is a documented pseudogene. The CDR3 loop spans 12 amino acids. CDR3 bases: TGTGCCATCCGATTAGGGGTGCAGCCCCAGCATTTT. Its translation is CAIRLGVQPQHF.

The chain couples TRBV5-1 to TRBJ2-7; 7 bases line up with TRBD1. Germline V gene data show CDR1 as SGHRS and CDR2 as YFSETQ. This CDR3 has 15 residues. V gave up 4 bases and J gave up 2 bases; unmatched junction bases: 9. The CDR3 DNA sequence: TGCGCCAGCAGCCCCGGACAGGTACAGGCCTACGAGCAGTACTTC. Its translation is CASSPGQVQAYEQYF.